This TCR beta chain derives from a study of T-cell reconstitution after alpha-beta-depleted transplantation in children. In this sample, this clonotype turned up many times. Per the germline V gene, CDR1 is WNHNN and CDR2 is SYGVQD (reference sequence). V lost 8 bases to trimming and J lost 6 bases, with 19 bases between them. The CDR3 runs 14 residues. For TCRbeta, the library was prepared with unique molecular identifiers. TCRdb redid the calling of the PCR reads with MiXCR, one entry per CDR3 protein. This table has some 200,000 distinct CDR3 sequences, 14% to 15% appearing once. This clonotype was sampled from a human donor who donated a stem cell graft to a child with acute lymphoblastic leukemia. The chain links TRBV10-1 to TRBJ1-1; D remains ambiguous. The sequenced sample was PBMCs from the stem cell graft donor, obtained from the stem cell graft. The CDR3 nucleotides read TGCGCCAGCGGGAAGGAACGGGTTGGGGCTGAAGCTTTCTTT. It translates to CASGKERVGAEAFF.